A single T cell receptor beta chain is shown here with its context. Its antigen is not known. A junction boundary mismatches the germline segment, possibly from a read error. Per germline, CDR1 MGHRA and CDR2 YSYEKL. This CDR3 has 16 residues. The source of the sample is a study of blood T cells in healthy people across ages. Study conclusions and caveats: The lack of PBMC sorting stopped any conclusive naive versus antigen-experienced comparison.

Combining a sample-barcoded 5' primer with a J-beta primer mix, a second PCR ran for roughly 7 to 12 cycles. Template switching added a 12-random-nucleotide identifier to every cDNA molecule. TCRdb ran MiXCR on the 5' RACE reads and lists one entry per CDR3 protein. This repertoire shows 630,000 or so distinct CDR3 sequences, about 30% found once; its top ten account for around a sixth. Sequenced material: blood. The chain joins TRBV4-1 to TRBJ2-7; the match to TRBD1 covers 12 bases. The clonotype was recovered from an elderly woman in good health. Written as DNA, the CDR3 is TGCACCAGCAGCCCGGGACAGGGGGCTCCATCCTACGAGCGGTACTTC. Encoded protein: CTSSPGQGAPSYERYF.